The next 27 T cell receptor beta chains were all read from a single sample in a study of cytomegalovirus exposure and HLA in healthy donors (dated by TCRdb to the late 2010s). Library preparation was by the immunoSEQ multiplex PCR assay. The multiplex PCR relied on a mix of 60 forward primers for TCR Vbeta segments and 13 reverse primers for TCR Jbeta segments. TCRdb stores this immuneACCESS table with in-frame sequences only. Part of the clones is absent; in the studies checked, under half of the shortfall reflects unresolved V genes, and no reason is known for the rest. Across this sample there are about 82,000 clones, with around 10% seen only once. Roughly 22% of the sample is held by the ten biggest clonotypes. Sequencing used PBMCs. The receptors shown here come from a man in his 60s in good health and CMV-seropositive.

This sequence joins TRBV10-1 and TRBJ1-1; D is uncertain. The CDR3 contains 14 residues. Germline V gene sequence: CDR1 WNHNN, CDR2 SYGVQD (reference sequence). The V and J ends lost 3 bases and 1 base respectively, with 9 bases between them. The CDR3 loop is CASSESVSNTEAFF. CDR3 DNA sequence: TGCGCCAGCAGTGAATCGGTCTCGAACACTGAAGCTTTCTTT.

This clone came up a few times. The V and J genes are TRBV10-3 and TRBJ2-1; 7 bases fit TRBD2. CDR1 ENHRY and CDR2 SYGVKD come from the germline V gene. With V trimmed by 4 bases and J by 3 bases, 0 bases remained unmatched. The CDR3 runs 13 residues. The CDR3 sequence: CAISGGGYNEQFF. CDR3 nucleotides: TGTGCCATCAGTGGCGGGGGCTACAATGAGCAGTTCTTC.

The CDR3 nucleotides are TGTGCCAGCAGCTTAACAGCTTGGGCATCTGGGGCCAACGTCCTGACTTTC. This encodes CASSLTAWASGANVLTF. The J gene is TRBJ2-6, the V gene TRBV13; D is undetermined. This CDR3 is 17 amino acids long. The V end was cut by 2 bases, the J end by 1 base, with 12 bases between. The germline V gene has CDR1 PRHDT and CDR2 FYEKMQ (reference sequence). Complete variable domain (other parts from reference TRBV13 and TRBJ2-6): AAGVIQSPRHLIKEKRETATLKCYPIPRHDTVYWYQQGPGQDPQFLISFYEKMQSDKGSIPDRFSAQQFSDYHSELNMSSLELGDSALYFCASSLTAWASGANVLTFGAGSRLTVL.

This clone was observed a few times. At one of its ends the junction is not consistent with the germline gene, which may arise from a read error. The CDR3 DNA is TGTGCCAGCAGTGAACGAGGAGATGGCTACTCCTTC. Residues: CASSERGDGYSF. The chain carries TRBV25-1 and TRBJ1-2; D is undetermined. The CDR3 totals 12 residues. Germline loops: CDR1 MGHDK, CDR2 SYGVNS.

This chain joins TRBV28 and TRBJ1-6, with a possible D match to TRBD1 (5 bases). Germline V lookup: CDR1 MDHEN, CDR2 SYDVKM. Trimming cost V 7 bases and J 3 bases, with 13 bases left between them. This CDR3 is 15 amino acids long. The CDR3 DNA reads TGTGCCAGCACCCTGGGGGGGGACTATAATTCACCCCTCCACTTT. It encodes CASTLGGDYNSPLHF. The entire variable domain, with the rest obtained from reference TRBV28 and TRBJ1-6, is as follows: DVKVTQSSRYLVKRTGEKVFLECVQDMDHENMFWYRQDPGLGLRLIYFSYDVKMKEKGDIPEGYSVSREKKERFSLILESASTNQTSMYLCASTLGGDYNSPLHFGNGTRLTVT.

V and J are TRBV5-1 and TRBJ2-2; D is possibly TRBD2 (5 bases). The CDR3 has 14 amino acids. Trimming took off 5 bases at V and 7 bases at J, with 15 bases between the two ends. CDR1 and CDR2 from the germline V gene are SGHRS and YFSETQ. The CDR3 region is CASSYSLAIGELFF. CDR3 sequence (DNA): TGCGCCAGCAGTTACTCCTTAGCGATCGGGGAGCTGTTTTTT.

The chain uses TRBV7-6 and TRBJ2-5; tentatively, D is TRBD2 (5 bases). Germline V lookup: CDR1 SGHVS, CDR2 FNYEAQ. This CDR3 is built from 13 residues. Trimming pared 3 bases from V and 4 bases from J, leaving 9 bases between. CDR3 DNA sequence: TGTGCCAGCAGCTTGCGGGCCCGAGAGACCCAGTACTTC. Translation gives CASSLRARETQYF.

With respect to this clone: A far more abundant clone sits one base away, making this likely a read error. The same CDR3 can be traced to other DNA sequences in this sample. The chain's CDR3 is CASGSYSNQPQHF. The CDR3 nucleotides are TGTGCCAGCGGGAGTTATAGCAATCAGCCGCAGCATTTT. The genes are TRBV28 and TRBJ1-5; D is unclear. Germline V lookup: CDR1 MDHEN, CDR2 SYDVKM. CDR3 length equals 13 residues. Drawing the rest from reference TRBV28 and TRBJ1-5, the complete variable domain is DVKVTQSSRYLVKRTGEKVFLECVQDMDHENMFWYRQDPGLGLRLIYFSYDVKMKEKGDIPEGYSVSREKKERFSLILESASTNQTSMYLCASGSYSNQPQHFGDGTRLSIL.

In DNA form, the CDR3 reads TGTGCCAGCAGTTACTCGAGGGAGGAGGGGACGCTTGGCTACACCTTC. Encoded protein: CASSYSREEGTLGYTF. The chain employs TRBV6-5 and TRBJ1-2; possibly TRBD1 for D (5 bases). Germline V CDR1 and CDR2: MNHEY, SVGAGI. The CDR3 contains 16 residues. V lost 0 bases and J 7 bases, leaving 18 bases between the germline ends.

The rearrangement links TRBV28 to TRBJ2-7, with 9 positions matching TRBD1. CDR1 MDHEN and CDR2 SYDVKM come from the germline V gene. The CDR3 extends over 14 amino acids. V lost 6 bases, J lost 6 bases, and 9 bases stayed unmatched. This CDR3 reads CASRGWDRAPEQYF. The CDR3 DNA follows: TGTGCCAGCAGAGGGTGGGACAGGGCCCCCGAGCAGTACTTC. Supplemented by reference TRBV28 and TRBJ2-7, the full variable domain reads DVKVTQSSRYLVKRTGEKVFLECVQDMDHENMFWYRQDPGLGLRLIYFSYDVKMKEKGDIPEGYSVSREKKERFSLILESASTNQTSMYLCASRGWDRAPEQYFGPGTRLTVT.

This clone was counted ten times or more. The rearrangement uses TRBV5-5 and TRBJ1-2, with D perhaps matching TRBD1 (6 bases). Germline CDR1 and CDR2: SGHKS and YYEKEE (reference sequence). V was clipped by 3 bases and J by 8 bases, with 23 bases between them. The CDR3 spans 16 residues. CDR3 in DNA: TGTGCCAGCAGCTCCTATCCCGACAGGCCCGAGGTGGGCTACACCTTC. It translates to CASSSYPDRPEVGYTF.

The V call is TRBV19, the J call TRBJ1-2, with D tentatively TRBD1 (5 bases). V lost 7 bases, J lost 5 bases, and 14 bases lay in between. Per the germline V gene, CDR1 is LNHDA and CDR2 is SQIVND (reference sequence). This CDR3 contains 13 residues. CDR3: CASTADKLYGYTF. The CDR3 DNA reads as TGTGCCAGTACCGCGGACAAGCTGTATGGCTACACCTTC.

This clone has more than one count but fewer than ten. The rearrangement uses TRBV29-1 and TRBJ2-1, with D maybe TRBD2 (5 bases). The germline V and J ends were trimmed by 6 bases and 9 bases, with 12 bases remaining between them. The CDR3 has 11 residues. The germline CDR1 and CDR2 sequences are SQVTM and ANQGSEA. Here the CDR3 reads CSVGGESEQFF. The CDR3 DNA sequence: TGCAGCGTAGGAGGTGAGAGTGAGCAGTTCTTC.

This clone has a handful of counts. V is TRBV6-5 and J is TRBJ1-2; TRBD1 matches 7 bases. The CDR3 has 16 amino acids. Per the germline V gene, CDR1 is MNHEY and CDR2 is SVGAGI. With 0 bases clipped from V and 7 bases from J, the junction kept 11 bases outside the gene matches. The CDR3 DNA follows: TGTGCCAGCAGTTACTCGAGGGAGGAGGGGGCGCTTGGCTACACCTTC. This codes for CASSYSREEGALGYTF.

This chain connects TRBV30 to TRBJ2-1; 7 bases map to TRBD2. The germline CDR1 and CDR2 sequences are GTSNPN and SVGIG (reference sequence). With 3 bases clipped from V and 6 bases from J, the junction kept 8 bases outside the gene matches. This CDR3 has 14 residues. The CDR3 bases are TGTGCCTGGAGGATTCCGGGACTAACCAATGAGCAGTTCTTC. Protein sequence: CAWRIPGLTNEQFF.

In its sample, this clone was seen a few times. CDR3 amino acids: CASTDRAMNTEAFF. Written as DNA, the CDR3 is TGTGCCAGCACCGACAGGGCCATGAACACTGAAGCTTTCTTT. The rearrangement joins TRBV6-5 to TRBJ1-1; 7 nucleotides align to TRBD1. Trimming at V came to 7 bases and at J to 0 bases, leaving 5 bases not matched to a gene. The CDR3 has 14 amino acids. CDR1 and CDR2 from the germline V gene are MNHEY and SVGAGI.

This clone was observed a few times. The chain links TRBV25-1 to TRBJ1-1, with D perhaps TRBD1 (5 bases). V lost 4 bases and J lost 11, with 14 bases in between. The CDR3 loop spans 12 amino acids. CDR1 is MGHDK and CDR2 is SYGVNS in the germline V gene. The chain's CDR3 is CASSGDRGSAFF. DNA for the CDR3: TGTGCCAGCAGTGGAGACCGGGGGTCGGCTTTCTTT. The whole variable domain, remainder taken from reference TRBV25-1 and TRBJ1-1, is EADIYQTPRYLVIGTGKKITLECSQTMGHDKMYWYQQDPGMELHLIHYSYGVNSTEKGDLSSESTVSRIRTEHFPLTLESARPSHTSQYLCASSGDRGSAFFGQGTRLTVV.

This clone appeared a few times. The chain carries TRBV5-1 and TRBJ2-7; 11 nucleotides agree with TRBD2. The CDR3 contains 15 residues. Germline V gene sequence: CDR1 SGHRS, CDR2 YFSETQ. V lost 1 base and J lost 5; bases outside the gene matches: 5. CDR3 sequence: CASSLSLAGVHEQYF. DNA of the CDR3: TGCGCCAGCAGCTTGTCACTAGCGGGAGTCCACGAGCAGTACTTC.

The CDR3 protein is CASSLYRLAGENEQFF. CDR3 DNA: TGCGCCAGCAGCTTATACCGACTAGCGGGGGAGAATGAGCAGTTCTTC. V is TRBV5-1 and J is TRBJ2-1; 12 bases map to TRBD2. Unmatched junction bases numbered 7, after V lost 2 bases and J lost 7 bases. This CDR3 has 16 amino acids. Germline V gene data show CDR1 as SGHRS and CDR2 as YFSETQ.

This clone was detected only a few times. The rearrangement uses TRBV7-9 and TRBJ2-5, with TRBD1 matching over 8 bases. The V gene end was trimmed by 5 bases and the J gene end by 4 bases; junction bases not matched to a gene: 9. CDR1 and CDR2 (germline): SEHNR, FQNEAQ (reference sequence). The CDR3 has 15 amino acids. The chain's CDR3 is CASSIDRGFGETQYF. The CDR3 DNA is TGTGCCAGCAGCATAGACAGGGGATTTGGAGAGACCCAGTACTTC.

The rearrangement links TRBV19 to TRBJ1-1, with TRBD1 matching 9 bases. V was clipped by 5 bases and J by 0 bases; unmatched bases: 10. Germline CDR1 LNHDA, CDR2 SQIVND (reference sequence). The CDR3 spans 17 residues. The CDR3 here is CASSFRTGAYMNTEAFF. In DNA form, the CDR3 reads TGTGCCAGTAGTTTCCGGACAGGGGCATACATGAACACTGAAGCTTTCTTT.

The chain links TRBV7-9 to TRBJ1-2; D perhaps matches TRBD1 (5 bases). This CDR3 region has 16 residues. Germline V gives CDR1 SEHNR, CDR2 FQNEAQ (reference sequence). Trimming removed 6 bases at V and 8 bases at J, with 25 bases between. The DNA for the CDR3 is TGTGCCAGCAGTCTCGCGGGGGTCGGGGCGGGTTACGGCTACACCTTC. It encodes CASSLAGVGAGYGYTF.

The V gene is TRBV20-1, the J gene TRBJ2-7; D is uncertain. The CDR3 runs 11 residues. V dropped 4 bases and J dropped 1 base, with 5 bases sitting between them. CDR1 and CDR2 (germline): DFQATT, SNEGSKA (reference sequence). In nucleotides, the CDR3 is TGCAGTGCTACACTATCCTACGAGCAGTACTTC. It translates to CSATLSYEQYF.

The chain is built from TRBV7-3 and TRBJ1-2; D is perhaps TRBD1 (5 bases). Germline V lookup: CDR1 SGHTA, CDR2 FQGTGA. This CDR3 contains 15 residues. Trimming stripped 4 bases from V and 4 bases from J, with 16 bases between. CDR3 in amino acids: CASSSEPGLGYGYTF. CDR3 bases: TGTGCCAGCAGCTCCGAGCCGGGACTTGGCTATGGCTACACCTTC.

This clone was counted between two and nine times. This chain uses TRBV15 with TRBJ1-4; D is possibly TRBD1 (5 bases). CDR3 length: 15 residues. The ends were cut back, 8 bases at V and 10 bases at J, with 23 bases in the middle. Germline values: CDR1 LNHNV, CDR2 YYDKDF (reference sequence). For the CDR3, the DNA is TGTGCCACCCGAGAGTCTCCGACAGAAACGTCAAAACTGTTTTTT. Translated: CATRESPTETSKLFF. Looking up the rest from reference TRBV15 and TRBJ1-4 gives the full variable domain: DAMVIQNPRYQVTQFGKPVTLSCSQTLNHNVMYWYQQKSSQAPKLLFHYYDKDFNNEADTPDNFQSRRPNTSFCFLDIRSPGLGDTAMYLCATRESPTETSKLFFGSGTQLSVL.

As DNA, the CDR3 is TGTGCCAGCAGCTTAGAAGGTGTAGGGGAGGGGGAGACCCAGTACTTC. Amino acids: CASSLEGVGEGETQYF. The V and J genes are TRBV11-2 and TRBJ2-5, with 7 bases aligning to TRBD2. This CDR3 region has 16 residues. V was clipped by 0 bases and J by 5 bases; unmatched bases: 9. Germline loops: CDR1 SGHAT, CDR2 FQNNGV.

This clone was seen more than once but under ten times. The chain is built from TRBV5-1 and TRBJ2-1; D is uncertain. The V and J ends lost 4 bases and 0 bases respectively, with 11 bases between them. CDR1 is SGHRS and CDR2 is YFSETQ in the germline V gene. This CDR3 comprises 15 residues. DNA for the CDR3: TGCGCCAGCAGCCCTTTTGATAGCTCCTACAATGAGCAGTTCTTC. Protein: CASSPFDSSYNEQFF.